The clone carrying this T cell receptor (beta chain) came up a few times. No antigen is known for it. PCR primers comprised 60 Vbeta and 13 Jbeta primers. TCRdb's table, derived via immunoSEQ multiplex PCR, lists solely in-frame clones and lacks some. The sample lists roughly 150,000 clones; less than 10% were seen once. The source of the sample is a study of cytomegalovirus exposure and HLA in healthy donors. This CDR3 comprises 11 residues. The V gene's germline CDR1 is MDHEN and CDR2 SYDVKM. V was pared by 7 bases and J by 4 bases, with 7 bases between. The study's findings and limits: Researchers left out some V segments, among them TRBV6-2 and TRBV6-3, as indistinguishable. A later analysis linked a missense variant in DCLRE1C to the trimming of TCR beta V and J genes.

The TCR was taken from a male donor in good health and CMV-seronegative. The chain joins TRBV28 to TRBJ1-2; unclear D gene. The sample comprised PBMCs. CDR3 sequence: CASITAYGYTF. The CDR3 DNA follows: TGTGCCAGCATCACAGCCTATGGCTACACCTTC.